The entry below describes one T cell receptor beta chain. The antigen remains undetermined. Germline CDR1 is WSHSY and CDR2 is SAAADI. CDR3 length: 16 amino acids. J gave up 2 bases and V 6 bases, and 8 bases lay outside the gene matches. These data belong to a study of cytomegalovirus exposure and HLA in healthy donors. For the study at large: Early released data comprised about 85 million unique TCRs from HLA-typed donors. Study results and caveats: For TCR beta chains, V- and J-gene trimming was later linked to a missense DCLRE1C variant.

The primer mix had 60 Vbeta and 13 Jbeta primers. Study processing details: About 9.9 million of the approximately 80 million unique TCR beta chains counted in a later analysis were shared. Profiling relied on immunoSEQ multiplex PCR, and the TCRdb table lists in-frame clones only, not all of them. That table furnishes V, J and clone size, whereas the DNA furnished D and trimming. The sample consists of about 260,000 clones, roughly two thirds of them appearing once. This clonotype was sampled from a female donor in good health and CMV-seronegative. The chain couples TRBV10-2 to TRBJ2-5, with 11 positions matching TRBD1. The sample consisted of PBMCs. CDR3 amino acids: CASSAPRDRGQETQYF. DNA for the CDR3: TGCGCCAGCAGCGCCCCTCGGGACAGGGGGCAAGAGACCCAGTACTTC.